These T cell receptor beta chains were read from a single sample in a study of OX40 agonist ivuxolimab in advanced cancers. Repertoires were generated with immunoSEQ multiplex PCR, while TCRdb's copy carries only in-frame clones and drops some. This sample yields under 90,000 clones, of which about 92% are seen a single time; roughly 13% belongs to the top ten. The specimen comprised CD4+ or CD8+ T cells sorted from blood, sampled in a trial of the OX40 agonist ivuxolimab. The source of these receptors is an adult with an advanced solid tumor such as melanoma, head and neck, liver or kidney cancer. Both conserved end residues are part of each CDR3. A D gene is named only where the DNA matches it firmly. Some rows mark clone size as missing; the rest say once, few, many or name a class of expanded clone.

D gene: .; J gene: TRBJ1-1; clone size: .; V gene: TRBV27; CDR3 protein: CASSFGANTEAFF; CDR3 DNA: TGTGCCAGCAGTTTCGGGGCGAACACTGAAGCTTTCTTT
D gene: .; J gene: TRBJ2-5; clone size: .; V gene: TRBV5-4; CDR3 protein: CASSLGGQETQYF; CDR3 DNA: TGTGCCAGCAGCTTAGGGGGACAAGAGACCCAGTACTTC
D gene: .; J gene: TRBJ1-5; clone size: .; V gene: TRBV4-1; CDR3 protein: CASSQNSEGFFGNQPQHF; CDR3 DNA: TGCGCCAGCAGCCAAAATAGTGAGGGGTTCTTCGGCAATCAGCCCCAGCATTTT
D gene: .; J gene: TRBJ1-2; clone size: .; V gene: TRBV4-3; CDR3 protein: CASSPGGEGHYGYTF; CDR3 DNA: TGCGCCAGCAGCCCGGGGGGGGAAGGGCACTATGGCTACACCTTC
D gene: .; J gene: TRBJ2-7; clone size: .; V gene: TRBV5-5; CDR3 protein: CASSSTGPEQYF; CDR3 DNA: TGTGCCAGCAGCTCGACTGGGCCCGAGCAGTACTTC
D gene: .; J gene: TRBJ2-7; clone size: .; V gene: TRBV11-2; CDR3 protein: CASSRDGGEQYF; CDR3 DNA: TGTGCCAGCAGCCGGGACGGGGGAGAGCAGTACTTC
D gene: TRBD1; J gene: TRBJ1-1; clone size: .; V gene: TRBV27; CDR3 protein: CASRSGTGVMNTEAFF; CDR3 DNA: TGTGCCAGCAGATCCGGGACAGGAGTCATGAACACTGAAGCTTTCTTT
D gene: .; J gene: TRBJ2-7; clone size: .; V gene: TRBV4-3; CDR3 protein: CASSQDFDLPPYEQYF; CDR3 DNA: TGCGCCAGCAGCCAAGATTTCGACCTTCCCCCCTACGAGCAGTACTTC
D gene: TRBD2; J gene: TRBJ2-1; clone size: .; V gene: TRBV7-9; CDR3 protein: CASSMLAGASYNEQFF; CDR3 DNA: TGTGCCAGCAGCATGTTAGCGGGAGCCTCCTACAATGAGCAGTTCTTC
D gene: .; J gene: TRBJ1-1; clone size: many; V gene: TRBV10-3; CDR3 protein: CAISLKQVTEAFF; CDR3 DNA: TGTGCCATCAGCCTAAAACAAGTCACTGAAGCTTTCTTT
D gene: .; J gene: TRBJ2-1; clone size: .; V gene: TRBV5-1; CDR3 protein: CASSPPGTAVYNEQFF; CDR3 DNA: TGCGCCAGCAGCCCACCGGGAACGGCGGTATACAATGAGCAGTTCTTC
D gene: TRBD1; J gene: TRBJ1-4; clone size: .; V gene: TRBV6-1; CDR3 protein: CASIEGTVPTNEKLFF; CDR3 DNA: TGTGCCAGCATTGAAGGGACAGTTCCAACTAATGAAAAACTGTTTTTT
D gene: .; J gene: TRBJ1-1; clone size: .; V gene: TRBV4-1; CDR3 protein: CASSPGSNTEAFF; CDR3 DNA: TGCGCCAGCAGCCCGGGCTCGAACACTGAAGCTTTCTTT
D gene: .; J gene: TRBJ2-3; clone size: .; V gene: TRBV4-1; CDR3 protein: CASSQEPYSGAGTDTQYF; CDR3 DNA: TGCGCCAGCAGCCAAGAACCCTATTCAGGGGCCGGCACAGATACGCAGTATTTT
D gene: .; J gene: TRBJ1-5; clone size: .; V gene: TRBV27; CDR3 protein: CASSLGGQAINQPQHF; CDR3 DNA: TGTGCCAGCTCCTTAGGGGGGCAGGCCATCAATCAGCCCCAGCATTTT
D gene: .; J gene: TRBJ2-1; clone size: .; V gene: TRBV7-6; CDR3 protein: CASSLLGGLYNEQFF; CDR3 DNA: TGTGCCAGCAGCTTATTGGGGGGCCTATACAATGAGCAGTTCTTC